A single T cell receptor beta chain is shown here with its context. Its antigen is currently unknown. These data come from a study of T cells expressing NK-cell markers. TCRdb reanalyzed the 5' RACE reads, giving one entry per CDR3 protein sequence and no DNA. The sample table includes about 380,000 distinct CDR3 sequences. Study-level points and caveats: The same clonotypes also predominated in the CD3+CD56-NKG2C+ fraction of several donors.

The V gene's germline CDR1 is SEHNR and CDR2 FQNEAQ (reference sequence). The CDR3 is 15 residues long. The receptor was isolated from a man aged 18 to 69 in good health. Material for sequencing was blood T cells: a sorted CD56 or NKG2C T cell subset, CD4+ or CD8+ T cells, or bulk PBMC T cells (not recorded which). The V call is TRBV7-9, the J call TRBJ1-4; lacking DNA, the TRBD1 call made by TCRdb goes unchecked. This chain's CDR3 is CASSPRTVGHGKLFF.